The 9 T cell receptor beta chains listed next were all sequenced from one sample in a study of blood T cell repertoires in COVID-19. TCRdb's table, derived via immunoSEQ multiplex PCR, lists solely in-frame clones and lacks some. The sample shows 200,000 to 250,000 clones, about 93% of them seen only once. Sequenced: PBMCs or T cells enriched from blood (not recorded which). The origin of the receptors is a young woman who had recovered from COVID-19.

The gene calls are TRBV4-3 and TRBJ1-2, with D tentatively TRBD1 (6 bases). This CDR3 spans 15 amino acids. Trimming removed 1 base from V and 0 bases from J, with 9 bases in between. Germline V gives CDR1 LGHNA, CDR2 YSLEER. As DNA, the CDR3 is TGCGCCAGCAGCCAAGGGACAGTAGCTAACTATGGCTACACCTTC. This translates into CASSQGTVANYGYTF.

The chain employs TRBV10-3 and TRBJ1-6, with D uncertain. Per germline, CDR1 ENHRY and CDR2 SYGVKD. The CDR3 loop spans 15 amino acids. V lost 0 bases and J lost 7, with 10 bases in between. Here the CDR3 reads CAISESDGANSPLHF. The CDR3 nucleotides are TGTGCCATCAGTGAGTCGGATGGAGCGAATTCACCCCTCCACTTT.

J is TRBJ2-5 and V is TRBV7-2, with TRBD2 identical over 16 bases. The ends lost 3 bases at V and 7 bases at J; junction bases unmatched: 8. The CDR3 runs to 17 residues. The germline gives CDR1 SGHTA, CDR2 FQGNSA. CDR3 bases: TGTGCCAGCAGCTTCTCGGGGACTAGCGGGGGGGCGTGGACCCAGTACTTC. As protein: CASSFSGTSGGAWTQYF. Using reference TRBV7-2 and TRBJ2-5 for the parts outside the CDR3, the full variable domain is GAGVSQSPSNKVTEKGKDVELRCDPISGHTALYWYRQSLGQGLEFLIYFQGNSAPDKSGLPSDRFSAERTGGSVSTLTIQRTQQEDSAVYLCASSFSGTSGGAWTQYFGPGTRLLVL.

This sequence joins TRBV2 and TRBJ1-1; TRBD1 agrees at 8 bases. CDR3 length equals 17 residues. Germline CDR1 reads SNHLY; CDR2 reads FYNNEI. Unmatched junction bases numbered 9, after V lost 3 bases and J lost 0 bases. Written as DNA, the CDR3 is TGTGCCAGCAGTGATCCCCAGGGGGCAGGACTGAACACTGAAGCTTTCTTT. Amino acids: CASSDPQGAGLNTEAFF.

The genes are TRBV28 and TRBJ1-1; 7 nucleotides align to TRBD1. V lost 1 base and J lost 11; bases outside the gene matches: 4. In germline, CDR1 is MDHEN, CDR2 SYDVKM. The CDR3 is 12 amino acids. The CDR3 reads CASSLFSRGAFF. The CDR3 DNA is TGTGCCAGCAGTTTATTTAGCAGGGGGGCTTTCTTT.

The CDR3 loop is CASSSEAGQVYNEQFF. CDR3 bases: TGTGCCAGCAGTTCAGAAGCGGGACAGGTCTACAATGAGCAGTTCTTC. The rearrangement uses TRBV28 and TRBJ2-1, with a tentative D call TRBD1 (8 bases). Germline V gene lookup returns CDR1 MDHEN and CDR2 SYDVKM. The V end lost 4 bases, the J end lost 3 bases, and 16 bases lay between the germline ends. This CDR3 is 16 amino acids long.

The CDR3 loop is CASSATRTGRNTEAFF. For the CDR3, the DNA is TGTGCCAGCAGCGCCACCCGGACGGGGAGAAACACTGAAGCTTTCTTT. The rearrangement uses TRBV9 and TRBJ1-1; the D is unclear. Germline-derived CDR1 and CDR2 are SGDLS and YYNGEE. V was pared by 3 bases and J by 2 bases, with 17 bases between. CDR3 length equals 16 residues.

The rearrangement links TRBV2 to TRBJ2-3, with 7 bases fitting TRBD2. The V gene end was trimmed by 1 base and the J gene end by 6 bases; junction bases not matched to a gene: 4. Per germline, CDR1 SNHLY and CDR2 FYNNEI. The CDR3 runs 14 residues. CDR3 nucleotide sequence: TGTGCCAGCAGTGAAGGCGGGAGACTGGATACGCAGTATTTT. Encoded protein: CASSEGGRLDTQYF. The whole variable domain, remainder taken from reference TRBV2 and TRBJ2-3, is EPEVTQTPSHQVTQMGQEVILRCVPISNHLYFYWYRQILGQKVEFLVSFYNNEISEKSEIFDDQFSVERPDGSNFTLKIRSTKLEDSAMYFCASSEGGRLDTQYFGPGTRLTVL.

The V call is TRBV5-1, the J call TRBJ1-2; D is unclear. Germline V gene sequence: CDR1 SGHRS, CDR2 YFSETQ. The germline V and J ends were trimmed by 0 bases and 3 bases, with 6 bases remaining between them. CDR3 size: 13 residues. CDR3 sequence reads: CASSLAPDYGYTF. The CDR3 bases are TGCGCCAGCAGCTTGGCGCCGGACTATGGCTACACCTTC.